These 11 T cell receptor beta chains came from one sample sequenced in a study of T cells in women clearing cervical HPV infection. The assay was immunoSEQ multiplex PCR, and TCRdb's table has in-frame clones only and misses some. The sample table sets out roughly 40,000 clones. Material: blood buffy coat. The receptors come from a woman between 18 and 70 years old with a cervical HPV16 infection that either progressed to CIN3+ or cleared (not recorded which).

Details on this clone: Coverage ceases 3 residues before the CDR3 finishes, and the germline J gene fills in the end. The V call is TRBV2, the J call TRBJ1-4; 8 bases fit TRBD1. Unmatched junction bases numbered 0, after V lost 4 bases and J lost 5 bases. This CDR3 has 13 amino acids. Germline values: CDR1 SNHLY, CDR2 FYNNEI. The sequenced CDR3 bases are TGTGCCAGCAGTGGACAGGGGAATGAAAAA. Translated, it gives CASSGQGNEK. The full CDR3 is CASSGQGNEKLFF.

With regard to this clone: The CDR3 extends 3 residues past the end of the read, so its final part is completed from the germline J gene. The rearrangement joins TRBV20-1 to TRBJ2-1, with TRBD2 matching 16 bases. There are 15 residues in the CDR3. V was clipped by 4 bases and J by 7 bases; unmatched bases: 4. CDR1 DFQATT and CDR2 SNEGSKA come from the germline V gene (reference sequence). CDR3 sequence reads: CSATMGLAGGNEQFF. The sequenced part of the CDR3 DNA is TGCAGTGCTACCATGGGACTAGCGGGGGGGAATGAG.

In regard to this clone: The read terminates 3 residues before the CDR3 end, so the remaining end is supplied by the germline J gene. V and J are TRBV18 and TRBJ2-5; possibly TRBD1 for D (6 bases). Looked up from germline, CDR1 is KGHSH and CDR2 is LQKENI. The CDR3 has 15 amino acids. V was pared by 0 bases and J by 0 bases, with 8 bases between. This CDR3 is CASSPPQGYQETQYF. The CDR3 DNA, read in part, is TGTGCCAGCTCACCACCCCAGGGGTACCAAGAGACC.

Partial CDR3 DNA: TGTGCCAGCAGCCGACAGGCAAGCATGAACACTGAA. The encoded protein is CASSRQASMNTE. The complete CDR3 reads CASSRQASMNTEAFF. The V gene is TRBV7-8, the J gene TRBJ1-1; maybe TRBD1 (6 bases). The read finishes 3 residues shy of the CDR3 end, and the germline J gene is used to complete it. V was cut by 5 bases and J by 0 bases, with 13 bases left in between. CDR1 is SGHVS, CDR2 FQNEAQ, per germline. The CDR3 extends over 15 amino acids.

The CDR3 reads CSVESGGLGTQYF. The sequenced CDR3 bases are TGCAGCGTTGAGTCCGGGGGGCTCGGTACG. The rearrangement links TRBV29-1 to TRBJ2-3, with D tentatively TRBD2 (7 bases). The observed sequence ends 3 residues before the CDR3 terminus, with the missing tail filled in from the germline J gene. Trimming took off 3 bases at V and 8 bases at J, with 15 bases between the two ends. Per the germline V gene, CDR1 is SQVTM and CDR2 is ANQGSEA. The CDR3 sequence is 13 residues long.

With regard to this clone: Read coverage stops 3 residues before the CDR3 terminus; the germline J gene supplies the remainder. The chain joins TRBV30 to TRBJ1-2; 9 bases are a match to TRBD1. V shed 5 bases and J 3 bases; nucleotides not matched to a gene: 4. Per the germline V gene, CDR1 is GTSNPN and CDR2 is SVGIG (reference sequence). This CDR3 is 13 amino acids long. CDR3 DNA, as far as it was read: TGTGCCTGGCGCCGGGACAGGGACTATGGC. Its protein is CAWRRDRDYG. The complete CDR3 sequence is CAWRRDRDYGYTF. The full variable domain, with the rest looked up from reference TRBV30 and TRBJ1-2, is SQTIHQWPATLVQPVGSPLSLECTVEGTSNPNLYWYRQAAGRGLQLLFYSVGIGQISSEVPQNLSASRPQDRQFILSSKKLLLSDSGFYLCAWRRDRDYGYTFGSGTRLTVV.

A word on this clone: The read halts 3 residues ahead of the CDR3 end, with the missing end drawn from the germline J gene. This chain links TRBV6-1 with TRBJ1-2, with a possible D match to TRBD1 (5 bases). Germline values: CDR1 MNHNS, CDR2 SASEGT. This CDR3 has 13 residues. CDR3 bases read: TGTGCCAGCAGTGAAGCACGGGGGGTGGGC. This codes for CASSEARGVG. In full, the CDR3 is CASSEARGVGYTF.

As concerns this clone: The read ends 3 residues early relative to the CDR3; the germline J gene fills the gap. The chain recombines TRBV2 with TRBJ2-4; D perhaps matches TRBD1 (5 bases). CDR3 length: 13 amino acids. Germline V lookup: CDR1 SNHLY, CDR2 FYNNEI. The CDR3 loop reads CASSEVPKGIQYF. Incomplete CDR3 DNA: TGTGCCAGCAGTGAAGTCCCAAAGGGGATT.

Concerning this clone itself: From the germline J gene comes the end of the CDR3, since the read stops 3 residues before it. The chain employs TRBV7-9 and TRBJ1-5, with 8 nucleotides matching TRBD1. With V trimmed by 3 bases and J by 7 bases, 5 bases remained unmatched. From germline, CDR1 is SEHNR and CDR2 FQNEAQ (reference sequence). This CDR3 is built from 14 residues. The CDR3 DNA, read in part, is TGTGCCAGCAGCTTGGACAGGGTGGAGCAGCCC. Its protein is CASSLDRVEQP. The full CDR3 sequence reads CASSLDRVEQPQHF.

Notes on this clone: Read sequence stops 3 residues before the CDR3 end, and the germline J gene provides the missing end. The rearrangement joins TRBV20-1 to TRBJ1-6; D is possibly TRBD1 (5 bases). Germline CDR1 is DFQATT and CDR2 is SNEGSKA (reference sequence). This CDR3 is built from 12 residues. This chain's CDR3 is CSARAGGGALHF. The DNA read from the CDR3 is TGCAGTGCTAGAGCCGGTGGGGGGGCC.

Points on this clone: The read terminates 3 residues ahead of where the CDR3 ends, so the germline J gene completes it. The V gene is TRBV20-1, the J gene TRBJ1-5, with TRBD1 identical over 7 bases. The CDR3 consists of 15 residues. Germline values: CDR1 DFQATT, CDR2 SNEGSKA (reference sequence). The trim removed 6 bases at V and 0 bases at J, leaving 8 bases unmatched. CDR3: CSAPTGEGSNQPQHF. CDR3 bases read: TGCAGTGCGCCTACAGGGGAAGGTAGCAATCAGCCC.